Presented here are 20 T cell receptor beta chains from one specimen sequenced in a study of response to subunit inactivated influenza vaccine (dated by TCRdb to 2017 to 2018). Library prep was done by RT-PCR. The sequencing machine was an Illumina HiSeq 2500. The raw public reads went through TCRdb reprocessing: fastp at Q25, MiXCR clone calling, in-frame beta chains kept. CDR3 protein sequences are deduplicated, and each keeps its most common genes and DNA. A total of around 530,000 distinct CDR3 sequences appear in this sample, approximately 15% of them only once. Jointly, the top ten make up approximately 3% of the sample. The sample in question was CD4+ T cells sorted from PBMCs, obtained less than 25 months after vaccination. These receptors came from a man in his fifties or sixties who received an inactivated influenza vaccine. Donor details come from another sample of the same person, matched by shared clones.

This chain connects TRBV12-3 or TRBV12-4 to TRBJ2-5; 7 positions match TRBD2. V shed 4 bases, J shed 4 bases, and the junction held 9 bases outside the gene matches. This CDR3 comprises 15 residues. CDR3 sequence reads: CASSWGGRGGETQYF. CDR3 in DNA: TGTGCCAGCAGTTGGGGAGGGAGAGGAGGAGAGACCCAGTACTTC.

This clonotype was picked up a small number of times. This chain joins TRBV28 and TRBJ2-7; D call uncertain. Germline V gene lookup returns CDR1 MDHEN and CDR2 SYDVKM. V lost 5 bases and J lost 6, with 11 bases in between. This CDR3 has 12 amino acids. The CDR3 reads CASSPPDPEQYF. DNA of the CDR3: TGTGCCAGCAGTCCCCCCGACCCCGAGCAGTACTTC.

The chain uses TRBV6-2 or TRBV6-3 and TRBJ1-1, with D possibly matching TRBD1 (5 bases). The CDR3 consists of 14 residues. Germline V CDR1 and CDR2: MNHEY, SVGEGT. V shed 7 bases and J shed 7 bases, with 19 bases lying between them. CDR3 DNA sequence: TGTGCCAGCACTAAAGAGGGGACGGGACGTGAAGCTTTCTTT. This sequence encodes CASTKEGTGREAFF.

This clonotype was counted only a few times. The V gene is TRBV11-1, the J gene TRBJ2-1, with unresolved D. V lost 5 bases and J lost 3, with 11 bases in between. CDR3 length: 14 residues. Germline V gene data show CDR1 as SGHAT and CDR2 as FQDESV (reference sequence). The CDR3 coding sequence is TGTGCCAGCAGCGCCATAGACTTCTACAATGAGCAGTTCTTC. The encoded protein is CASSAIDFYNEQFF.

In its sample, this clonotype was seen many times. The genes are TRBV6-6 and TRBJ2-7; TRBD2 might be the D (6 bases). The length of the CDR3 is 11 residues. CDR1 is MNHNY, CDR2 SVGAGI, per germline (reference sequence). V lost 8 bases and J lost 3, with 8 bases in between. CDR3 nucleotide sequence: TGTGCCAGCCGGGGGAACTACGAGCAGTACTTC. This encodes CASRGNYEQYF.

This rearrangement joins TRBV4-3 to TRBJ2-2; D is possibly TRBD1 (5 bases). The CDR3 runs 18 residues. Between the trimmed V and J ends, which lost 0 bases and 2 bases, there was a span of 16 bases. In germline, CDR1 is LGHNA, CDR2 YSLEER. CDR3 amino acids: CASSQDSRVSSNTGELFF. CDR3 DNA: TGCGCCAGCAGCCAAGACTCCAGGGTTTCATCTAACACCGGGGAGCTGTTTTTT.

This clonotype was recorded a few times. V usage is TRBV20-1 and J usage is TRBJ2-1; D is unresolved. V dropped 5 bases and J dropped 2 bases, with 16 bases sitting between them. Germline V CDR1 and CDR2: DFQATT, SNEGSKA (reference sequence). The CDR3 contains 15 residues. Here the CDR3 DNA reads TGCAGTGCTGGTCGTGGGGTGAGCCCCTACAATGAGCAGTTCTTC. It codes for CSAGRGVSPYNEQFF.

This clonotype has ten or more counts. The V and J genes are TRBV9 and TRBJ2-5; 10 nucleotides match TRBD2. Per the germline V gene, CDR1 is SGDLS and CDR2 is YYNGEE. This CDR3 comprises 14 residues. V trimming: 3 bases; J trimming: 5 bases; junction bases outside the gene matches: 4. This chain's CDR3 is CASSEGAGGETQYF. The CDR3 DNA is TGTGCCAGCAGCGAGGGAGCGGGGGGGGAGACCCAGTACTTC.

The CDR3 nucleotides are TGTGCCAGCAGCGGCCGGGACAGGGCAATGAACACTGAAGCTTTCTTT. As protein: CASSGRDRAMNTEAFF. The V call is TRBV14, the J call TRBJ1-1; TRBD1 matches at 9 bases. V dropped 5 bases and J dropped 0; count of bases not matched to a gene: 7. The CDR3 covers 16 residues. Germline CDR1 and CDR2: SGHDN and FVKESK.

This clonotype was observed a few times. The rearrangement joins TRBV5-1 to TRBJ2-3; unclear D gene. This CDR3 spans 14 amino acids. The V gene lost 5 bases and the J gene lost 5 bases, with 15 bases spanning the gap. The germline CDR1 and CDR2 sequences are SGHRS and YFSETQ. The CDR3 loop is CASSSAPSKDTQYF. CDR3 DNA sequence: TGCGCCAGCAGTTCGGCACCTTCGAAAGATACGCAGTATTTT.

This clonotype was observed a few times. The rearrangement uses TRBV12-3 or TRBV12-4 and TRBJ2-1; possibly TRBD1 for D (5 bases). Trimming took 3 bases from V and 4 from J, leaving 10 bases between them. The CDR3 consists of 14 residues. Here the CDR3 DNA reads TGTGCCAGCAGTTTGACCAGGGTTTACAATGAGCAGTTCTTC. Amino acids: CASSLTRVYNEQFF.

V usage is TRBV14 and J usage is TRBJ2-7; 13 nucleotides align to TRBD2. Germline CDR1 and CDR2: SGHDN and FVKESK. The CDR3 is 16 residues long. J lost 3 bases, V lost 4 bases, and 6 bases had no gene match. Here the CDR3 DNA reads TGTGCCAGCAGCCCTCCGGGACTAGCGGGAATCTACGAGCAGTACTTC. Amino acid sequence: CASSPPGLAGIYEQYF.

V gene TRBV10-3 combines with J gene TRBJ2-2; D unresolved. Germline CDR1 reads ENHRY; CDR2 reads SYGVKD. This CDR3 is 15 amino acids long. V shed 3 bases and J shed 5 bases, with 13 bases lying between them. The CDR3 sequence is CAISDVLVGTGELFF. DNA of the CDR3: TGTGCCATCAGTGATGTTTTAGTAGGTACCGGGGAGCTGTTTTTT.

This clonotype was counted a few times. The chain has TRBV12-3 or TRBV12-4 and TRBJ2-3, with 11 nucleotides matching TRBD2. V lost 2 bases to trimming and J lost 7 bases; unmatched junction nucleotides: 2. The CDR3 sequence is 14 residues long. As DNA, the CDR3 is TGTGCCAGCAGTTTACTAGCGGGGGGAAATACGCAGTATTTT. The encoded protein is CASSLLAGGNTQYF.

This clonotype was seen a few times. V is TRBV28 and J is TRBJ1-4; 10 nucleotides agree with TRBD1. V was clipped by 6 bases and J by 11 bases; unmatched bases: 9. The CDR3 covers 14 residues. Germline V lookup: CDR1 MDHEN, CDR2 SYDVKM. Written as DNA, the CDR3 is TGTGCCAGCAGCCCTGACAGGGGGCCCTGGAAACTGTTTTTT. It translates to CASSPDRGPWKLFF. Full variable domain (missing parts from reference TRBV28 and TRBJ1-4): DVKVTQSSRYLVKRTGEKVFLECVQDMDHENMFWYRQDPGLGLRLIYFSYDVKMKEKGDIPEGYSVSREKKERFSLILESASTNQTSMYLCASSPDRGPWKLFFGSGTQLSVL.

Concerning this clonotype: A clone one base away is much larger, so this may be a read error. The V call is TRBV4-3, the J call TRBJ2-4; D gene uncertain. This CDR3 has 16 amino acids. In germline, CDR1 is LGHNA, CDR2 YSLEER. V lost 0 bases to trimming and J lost 6 bases, with 15 bases between them. In DNA, the CDR3 is TGCGCCAGCAGCCAAGATCTCTTATGGGGAAGAAACATTCAGTACTTC. Translated, it gives CASSQDLLWGRNIQYF.

In this sample, this clonotype turned up a few times. As DNA, the CDR3 is TGTGCCAGCGAAAGGTTGGGGGAAAGCACAGATACGCAGTATTTT. Its translation is CASERLGESTDTQYF. This chain joins TRBV12-3 or TRBV12-4 and TRBJ2-3; D may be TRBD1 or TRBD2 (5 bases each). Trimming cost V 8 bases and J 0 bases, with 15 bases left between them. The CDR3 consists of 15 residues.

As concerns this clonotype: A junction end diverges from the germline sequence, so it may reflect a read error. The chain couples TRBV11-2 to TRBJ2-7; possibly TRBD1 or TRBD2 for D (7 bases each). CDR1 and CDR2 from the germline V gene are SGHAT and FQNNGV. CDR3 length: 13 residues. CDR3 protein: CASRKAGGGELYF. The CDR3 nucleotides read TGTGCCAGCAGGAAGGCAGGGGGGGGCGAGCTGTACTTC.

This clonotype showed up just a few times. This chain connects TRBV6-2 or TRBV6-3 to TRBJ2-7; D not certain. Deletions cut 0 bases from V and 4 bases from J, with 4 bases between. The germline V gene encodes CDR1 MNHEY and CDR2 SVGEGT. The CDR3 runs to 12 residues. The CDR3 DNA sequence: TGTGCCAGCAGTTACTCGATGTACGAGCAGTACTTC. It yields the protein CASSYSMYEQYF.

V and J are TRBV6-5 and TRBJ2-1, with 9 bases aligning to TRBD2. The CDR3 has 17 residues. Germline assignment: CDR1 MNHEY and CDR2 SVGAGI. The ends lost 2 bases at V and 5 bases at J; junction bases unmatched: 10. The CDR3 protein is CASSYQGDSGRHNEQFF. The CDR3 DNA reads as TGTGCCAGCAGTTACCAAGGTGATAGCGGGAGACACAATGAGCAGTTCTTC.